The rows below give T cell receptor beta chains drawn from one sample of a study of blood T cell repertoires in COVID-19. Clones were sequenced by immunoSEQ multiplex PCR, and TCRdb holds only the in-frame ones, with some missing. The data hold under 300,000 clones, with approximately 86% observed a single time. Sequencing was performed on peripheral blood. These receptors originate from a man aged 60-69 years who had recovered from COVID-19. CDR3s include the opening cysteine and the closing phenylalanine or tryptophan. D genes are given only for firm matches. Size is stated for part of the rows, as once, few or many counts, or as a class when the clone is expanded.

J gene: TRBJ1-1
D gene: TRBD1
clone size: .
V gene: TRBV15
CDR3 protein: CATSHRGGTEAFF
CDR3 DNA: TGTGCCACCAGTCACAGGGGGGGGACTGAAGCTTTCTTT

J gene: TRBJ1-6
D gene: .
clone size: .
V gene: TRBV6-5
CDR3 protein: CAGRGLNSDSPLHF
CDR3 DNA: TGTGCCGGAAGGGGACTTAACTCGGATTCACCCCTCCACTTT

J gene: TRBJ1-1
D gene: .
clone size: .
V gene: TRBV28
CDR3 protein: CASSVPLGGRGSTEAFF
CDR3 DNA: TGTGCCAGCAGTGTACCCCTGGGGGGGCGAGGCAGCACTGAAGCTTTCTTT

J gene: TRBJ1-2
D gene: TRBD1
clone size: .
V gene: TRBV25-1
CDR3 protein: CASSQRQGASGYTF
CDR3 DNA: TGTGCCAGCAGTCAACGACAGGGGGCCTCTGGCTACACCTTC

J gene: TRBJ1-1
D gene: TRBD1
clone size: .
V gene: TRBV5-1
CDR3 protein: CASSLTTGTTEAFF
CDR3 DNA: TGCGCCAGCAGCTTAACGACAGGGACCACTGAAGCTTTCTTT

J gene: TRBJ1-2
D gene: TRBD1
clone size: .
V gene: TRBV7-9
CDR3 protein: CASSLERGQAGYTF
CDR3 DNA: TGTGCCAGCAGCTTAGAGAGGGGGCAGGCTGGCTACACCTTC

J gene: TRBJ2-1
D gene: TRBD2
clone size: .
V gene: TRBV6-2/TRBV6-3
CDR3 protein: CASSYKRGRNEQFF
CDR3 DNA: TGTGCCAGCAGTTATAAGCGGGGTCGGAATGAGCAGTTCTTC

J gene: TRBJ1-4
D gene: .
clone size: .
V gene: TRBV18
CDR3 protein: CASSPSVPGANEKLFF
CDR3 DNA: TGTGCCAGCTCACCGTCCGTTCCGGGAGCTAATGAAAAACTGTTTTTT

J gene: TRBJ1-5
D gene: .
clone size: .
V gene: TRBV24-1
CDR3 protein: CATSDSFQPQHF
CDR3 DNA: TGTGCCACCAGTGATTCCTTCCAGCCCCAGCATTTT

J gene: TRBJ2-3
D gene: .
clone size: .
V gene: TRBV9
CDR3 protein: CASSARRGGSDTQYF
CDR3 DNA: TGTGCCAGCAGCGCCCGACGCGGGGGCTCAGATACGCAGTATTTT

J gene: TRBJ1-6
D gene: .
clone size: once
V gene: TRBV30
CDR3 protein: CAWSVQGGPHSPLHF
CDR3 DNA: TGTGCCTGGAGTGTACAAGGAGGGCCACATTCACCCCTCCACTTT

J gene: TRBJ2-1
D gene: TRBD2
clone size: .
V gene: TRBV6-5
CDR3 protein: CASNGLAGAGEQFF
CDR3 DNA: TGTGCCAGCAACGGACTAGCGGGGGCTGGAGAGCAGTTCTTC

J gene: TRBJ2-2
D gene: .
clone size: .
V gene: TRBV27
CDR3 protein: CASSPTRDTTNTGELFF
CDR3 DNA: TGTGCCAGCAGTCCTACACGGGACACAACTAACACCGGGGAGCTGTTTTTT

J gene: TRBJ1-2
D gene: .
clone size: .
V gene: TRBV15
CDR3 protein: CATSISGTRTGYTF
CDR3 DNA: TGTGCCACCAGCATAAGTGGGACTCGGACCGGCTACACCTTC

J gene: TRBJ2-1
D gene: TRBD2
clone size: .
V gene: TRBV9
CDR3 protein: CASAGGPDNEQFF
CDR3 DNA: TGTGCCTCTGCGGGGGGGCCGGACAATGAGCAGTTCTTC

J gene: TRBJ2-5
D gene: .
clone size: .
V gene: TRBV11-2
CDR3 protein: CASSLGEAQYF
CDR3 DNA: TGTGCCAGCAGCCTGGGAGAGGCCCAGTACTTC

J gene: TRBJ2-7
D gene: TRBD2
clone size: .
V gene: TRBV10-2
CDR3 protein: CASTLAGGLLYF
CDR3 DNA: TGCGCCAGCACGCTAGCGGGGGGGCTGTTGTACTTC

J gene: TRBJ2-2
D gene: TRBD2
clone size: .
V gene: TRBV4-1
CDR3 protein: CASSPTRGGELAGGHTGELFF
CDR3 DNA: TGCGCCAGCAGCCCCACCCGGGGGGGGGAGCTAGCGGGGGGCCACACCGGGGAGCTGTTTTTT

J gene: TRBJ2-1
D gene: .
clone size: .
V gene: TRBV3-1/TRBV3-2
CDR3 protein: CASSLKRVASGYEQFF
CDR3 DNA: TGTGCCAGCAGCCTTAAGAGGGTCGCATCAGGTTATGAGCAGTTCTTC

J gene: TRBJ2-1
D gene: TRBD2
clone size: .
V gene: TRBV5-5
CDR3 protein: CASSSTLLAGTINEQFF
CDR3 DNA: TGTGCCAGCAGCTCGACGTTACTAGCGGGAACGATCAATGAGCAGTTCTTC

J gene: TRBJ1-5
D gene: TRBD1
clone size: .
V gene: TRBV5-4
CDR3 protein: CASRLLTGTGNQPQHF
CDR3 DNA: TGTGCCAGCAGATTACTCACTGGGACAGGTAATCAGCCCCAGCATTTT

J gene: TRBJ2-3
D gene: .
clone size: .
V gene: TRBV7-9
CDR3 protein: CASSLTDTQYF
CDR3 DNA: TGTGCCAGCAGCCTCACAGATACGCAGTATTTT

J gene: TRBJ2-5
D gene: TRBD2
clone size: few
V gene: TRBV5-4
CDR3 protein: CASSLTSGGGETQYF
CDR3 DNA: TGTGCCAGCAGCTTGACTAGCGGAGGCGGAGAGACCCAGTACTTC

J gene: TRBJ2-7
D gene: .
clone size: once
V gene: TRBV12-1
CDR3 protein: CASSFPGTSGGDFYEQYF
CDR3 DNA: TGTGCCAGCAGCTTCCCCGGGACTAGCGGGGGAGACTTTTACGAGCAGTACTTC

J gene: TRBJ2-7
D gene: .
clone size: .
V gene: TRBV25-1
CDR3 protein: CASSASGEQYF
CDR3 DNA: TGTGCCAGCAGTGCCTCCGGCGAGCAGTACTTC

J gene: TRBJ1-4
D gene: .
clone size: .
V gene: TRBV7-2
CDR3 protein: CASSLVVPAGELFF
CDR3 DNA: TGTGCCAGCAGCTTAGTTGTGCCTGCAGGCGAACTGTTTTTT

J gene: TRBJ2-3
D gene: TRBD1
clone size: .
V gene: TRBV3-1/TRBV3-2
CDR3 protein: CASSVQGSDTQYF
CDR3 DNA: TGTGCCAGCAGCGTACAGGGGTCAGATACGCAGTATTTT

J gene: TRBJ1-3
D gene: .
clone size: .
V gene: TRBV27
CDR3 protein: CASSAFRGNTIYF
CDR3 DNA: TGTGCCAGCAGTGCTTTCAGAGGAAACACCATATATTTT

J gene: TRBJ1-2
D gene: .
clone size: few
V gene: TRBV21-1
CDR3 protein: CASSPVGRGGYYGYTF
CDR3 DNA: TGTGCCAGCAGCCCCGTGGGGAGGGGGGGATACTATGGCTACACCTTC

J gene: TRBJ2-2
D gene: TRBD1
clone size: .
V gene: TRBV5-1
CDR3 protein: CASSTRTGKNTGELFF
CDR3 DNA: TGCGCCAGCAGCACCCGGACAGGAAAGAACACCGGGGAGCTGTTTTTT

J gene: TRBJ2-3
D gene: TRBD2
clone size: .
V gene: TRBV3-1/TRBV3-2
CDR3 protein: CASSPLAGGTDTQYF
CDR3 DNA: TGTGCCAGCAGCCCTCTAGCGGGGGGCACAGATACGCAGTATTTT

J gene: TRBJ2-6
D gene: .
clone size: few
V gene: TRBV24-1
CDR3 protein: CATADSSGANVLTF
CDR3 DNA: TGTGCCACCGCAGACAGCTCTGGGGCCAACGTCCTGACTTTC

J gene: TRBJ1-3
D gene: .
clone size: .
V gene: TRBV28
CDR3 protein: CASSLQVSGNTIYF
CDR3 DNA: TGTGCCAGCAGTTTACAGGTCTCTGGAAACACCATATATTTT

J gene: TRBJ2-1
D gene: TRBD2
clone size: .
V gene: TRBV6-4
CDR3 protein: CASSVRSGGLYNEQFF
CDR3 DNA: TGTGCCAGCAGTGTACGCTCGGGGGGGTTGTACAATGAGCAGTTCTTC

J gene: TRBJ2-7
D gene: TRBD2
clone size: .
V gene: TRBV5-1
CDR3 protein: CASSPASGGAGEQYF
CDR3 DNA: TGCGCCAGCAGCCCTGCTAGCGGGGGGGCCGGGGAGCAGTACTTC

J gene: TRBJ1-3
D gene: .
clone size: .
V gene: TRBV5-1
CDR3 protein: CASSLKDGWNTIYF
CDR3 DNA: TGCGCCAGCAGCTTGAAAGACGGGTGGAACACCATATATTTT

J gene: TRBJ2-3
D gene: .
clone size: .
V gene: TRBV19
CDR3 protein: CASSIVGTSYTDTQYF
CDR3 DNA: TGTGCCAGTAGTATAGTTGGGACATCTTACACAGATACGCAGTATTTT

J gene: TRBJ2-7
D gene: .
clone size: once
V gene: TRBV3-1/TRBV3-2
CDR3 protein: CASSPSTSGERGQYF
CDR3 DNA: TGTGCCAGCAGCCCGTCTACTTCGGGGGAACGCGGGCAGTACTTC

J gene: TRBJ1-2
D gene: .
clone size: .
V gene: TRBV5-8
CDR3 protein: CASRGTGKDYGYTF
CDR3 DNA: TGTGCCAGCAGAGGTACAGGAAAGGACTATGGCTACACCTTC

J gene: TRBJ2-7
D gene: .
clone size: .
V gene: TRBV2
CDR3 protein: CASSLPDGIYYEQYF
CDR3 DNA: TGTGCCAGCAGTCTACCGGACGGGATCTACTACGAGCAGTACTTC

J gene: TRBJ2-3
D gene: TRBD2
clone size: .
V gene: TRBV7-2
CDR3 protein: CASSPRTSGGIPFTDTQYF
CDR3 DNA: TGTGCCAGCAGCCCACGGACTAGCGGGGGAATTCCATTCACAGATACGCAGTATTTT

J gene: TRBJ1-1
D gene: .
clone size: .
V gene: TRBV10-3
CDR3 protein: CAISTNTFVTEAFF
CDR3 DNA: TGTGCCATCAGTACCAACACCTTTGTAACTGAAGCTTTCTTT

J gene: TRBJ2-3
D gene: .
clone size: .
V gene: TRBV19
CDR3 protein: CASRDDRSTDTQYF
CDR3 DNA: TGTGCCAGTAGGGACGACAGGAGCACAGATACGCAGTATTTT

J gene: TRBJ2-2
D gene: .
clone size: .
V gene: TRBV5-1
CDR3 protein: CASSPNTGELFF
CDR3 DNA: TGCGCCAGCAGCCCTAACACCGGGGAGCTGTTTTTT

J gene: TRBJ1-2
D gene: TRBD1
clone size: .
V gene: TRBV4-1
CDR3 protein: CASSQLDRGFGYTF
CDR3 DNA: TGCGCCAGCAGCCAACTGGACAGGGGGTTTGGCTACACCTTC

J gene: TRBJ2-6
D gene: .
clone size: .
V gene: TRBV9
CDR3 protein: CASSVTVALSGANVLTF
CDR3 DNA: TGTGCCAGCAGCGTCACAGTTGCCCTCTCTGGGGCCAACGTCCTGACTTTC

J gene: TRBJ2-3
D gene: TRBD1
clone size: .
V gene: TRBV5-6
CDR3 protein: CASSLMGRGQDTQYF
CDR3 DNA: TGTGCCAGCAGCTTGATGGGCAGGGGGCAAGATACGCAGTATTTT

J gene: TRBJ2-3
D gene: .
clone size: .
V gene: TRBV9
CDR3 protein: CASSARGASTDTQYF
CDR3 DNA: TGTGCCAGCAGCGCTCGGGGGGCCTCTACAGATACGCAGTATTTT

J gene: TRBJ2-4
D gene: TRBD1
clone size: once
V gene: TRBV28
CDR3 protein: CASSTRQGPNIQYF
CDR3 DNA: TGTGCCAGCAGTACCAGACAGGGACCGAACATTCAGTACTTC

J gene: TRBJ1-6
D gene: .
clone size: .
V gene: TRBV11-2
CDR3 protein: CASSLDSTYPLHF
CDR3 DNA: TGTGCCAGCAGCTTAGATAGTACGTATCCCCTCCACTTT

J gene: TRBJ1-1
D gene: .
clone size: .
V gene: TRBV7-9
CDR3 protein: CASSLKGVDTEAFF
CDR3 DNA: TGTGCCAGCAGCTTAAAGGGAGTTGACACTGAAGCTTTCTTT

J gene: TRBJ2-1
D gene: .
clone size: .
V gene: TRBV6-5
CDR3 protein: CASGGGGHSYNEQFF
CDR3 DNA: TGTGCCAGCGGAGGGGGGGGGCATTCCTACAATGAGCAGTTCTTC

J gene: TRBJ1-4
D gene: .
clone size: .
V gene: TRBV30
CDR3 protein: CAWSVQRREYEKLFF
CDR3 DNA: TGTGCCTGGAGTGTACAAAGGCGGGAGTATGAAAAACTGTTTTTT

J gene: TRBJ2-1
D gene: TRBD2
clone size: .
V gene: TRBV14
CDR3 protein: CASSQWTGGLGNEQFF
CDR3 DNA: TGTGCCAGCAGCCAATGGACGGGGGGGCTGGGCAATGAGCAGTTCTTC

J gene: TRBJ1-5
D gene: .
clone size: .
V gene: TRBV7-9
CDR3 protein: CASSPGNQPQHF
CDR3 DNA: TGTGCCAGCAGCCCCGGCAATCAGCCCCAGCATTTT

J gene: TRBJ2-1
D gene: .
clone size: .
V gene: TRBV9
CDR3 protein: CASSPVGANEQFF
CDR3 DNA: TGTGCCAGCAGCCCAGTAGGGGCGAATGAGCAGTTCTTC

J gene: TRBJ1-4
D gene: .
clone size: .
V gene: TRBV7-9
CDR3 protein: CASSPGVMHEKLFF
CDR3 DNA: TGTGCCAGCAGCCCCGGGGTTATGCATGAAAAACTGTTTTTT